This paragraph reports one TCR beta chain. The CDR3 totals 12 residues. The V end was cut by 7 bases, the J end by 8 bases, with 14 bases between. Germline CDR1 MNHEY, CDR2 SVGAGI. The data are from a study of T cell responses to AZD1222 COVID-19 vaccine. Study overall: The study pooled second doses at about 4 or about 12 weeks.

TCRdb keeps only in-frame clones here, not all; method: immunoSEQ multiplex PCR. The repertoire has about 55,000 clones, approximately 88% of them found once; the top ten carry roughly 2%. The clonotype comes from an adult in good health. V usage is TRBV6-5 and J usage is TRBJ1-2; no clear D gene. The specimen comprised peripheral blood, sampled on day 0 of AZD1222 vaccination. The CDR3 here is CASTDRLFGYTF. The DNA of the CDR3 is TGTGCCAGCACCGATAGACTCTTCGGCTACACCTTC.